Listed here are 26 T cell receptor beta chains from one sample, sequenced in a study of blood T cell repertoires in COVID-19 (TCRdb year 2020). The library was produced with the immunoSEQ multiplex PCR assay. Not all clones reach the TCRdb copy of this immuneACCESS table, which keeps in-frame sequences only. Checked studies attribute under half of the gap to unresolved V genes and leave the rest unexplained. Within this sample are over 45,000 clones, with 80% to 90% of them counted one time only. Roughly 2.9% of the sample belongs to the ten largest clones. Source material: peripheral blood. Receptors originate from an elderly woman with acute or convalescent COVID-19.

This chain links TRBV6-5 with TRBJ2-5, with a weak D call TRBD2 (6 bases). The V and J ends lost 0 bases and 0 bases respectively, with 11 bases between them. Germline V lookup: CDR1 MNHEY, CDR2 SVGAGI. The CDR3 consists of 16 residues. The CDR3 nucleotides read TGTGCCAGCAGTTACTCTGTAGGAGGGGACCAAGAGACCCAGTACTTC. Translated: CASSYSVGGDQETQYF.

This chain uses TRBV7-6 with TRBJ2-3; 14 bases are shared with TRBD2. Germline lookup yields CDR1 SGHVS and CDR2 FNYEAQ. The CDR3 has 16 residues. V shed 5 bases, J shed 3 bases, and the junction held 4 bases outside the gene matches. CDR3: CASSLGLAGGTDTQYF. The CDR3 DNA reads as TGTGCCAGCAGCCTTGGACTAGCGGGGGGTACAGATACGCAGTATTTT.

The chain links TRBV7-2 to TRBJ1-2, with 9 bases fitting TRBD1. The CDR3 totals 15 residues. The germline V gene has CDR1 SGHTA and CDR2 FQGNSA. After removal of 6 bases from V and 9 bases from J, the junction contained 14 bases not matched to a gene. The CDR3 bases are TGTGCCAGCAGACTCAATTCGGGACAGGGCATTCGCTACACCTTC. Amino acid sequence: CASRLNSGQGIRYTF.

CDR3 sequence: CASSRTSGGAQYF. The DNA of the CDR3 is TGTGCCAGCAGCAGGACTAGCGGGGGGGCCCAGTACTTC. J is TRBJ2-5 and V is TRBV5-4; 15 bases line up with TRBD2. The V gene end was trimmed by 4 bases and the J gene end by 9 bases; junction bases not matched to a gene: 1. This CDR3 has 13 amino acids. The germline V gene has CDR1 SGHNT and CDR2 YYREEE (reference sequence).

The rearrangement uses TRBV27 and TRBJ1-4; perhaps TRBD1 as D (5 bases). CDR3 length: 15 residues. The germline gives CDR1 MNHEY, CDR2 SMNVEV (reference sequence). Trimming pared 5 bases from V and 3 bases from J, leaving 13 bases between. In DNA, the CDR3 is TGTGCCAGCAGTACCTCAGGGAGGGCTAATGAAAAACTGTTTTTT. It specifies CASSTSGRANEKLFF.

In nucleotides, the CDR3 is TGTGCCAGCAGCGTAGACTGGACAGGGACCGATACGCAGTATTTT. Residues: CASSVDWTGTDTQYF. This chain connects TRBV9 to TRBJ2-3; 8 nucleotides line up with TRBD1. V dropped 0 bases and J dropped 6; count of bases not matched to a gene: 6. Germline CDR1 SGDLS, CDR2 YYNGEE. The CDR3 is 15 residues long.

The chain uses TRBV4-1 and TRBJ2-7; TRBD2 aligns across 12 bases. The CDR3 runs 17 residues. Per the germline V gene, CDR1 is MGHRA and CDR2 is YSYEKL. V lost 2 bases, J lost 3 bases, and 8 bases stayed unmatched. The CDR3 spells CASSQYPPSGGDYEQYF. The CDR3 bases are TGCGCCAGCAGCCAATATCCCCCTAGCGGGGGGGACTACGAGCAGTACTTC.

CDR3 nucleotides: TGTGCCAGCAGGGGTCGACAGTTGAACACTGAAGCTTTCTTT. This sequence encodes CASRGRQLNTEAFF. This chain uses TRBV2 with TRBJ1-1; a weak D match, TRBD1 (5 bases). Germline assignment: CDR1 SNHLY and CDR2 FYNNEI. The V and J ends lost 6 bases and 0 bases respectively, with 11 bases between them. The CDR3 has 14 amino acids.

This chain connects TRBV7-8 to TRBJ1-4; TRBD1 agrees at 10 bases. Germline V gives CDR1 SGHVS, CDR2 FQNEAQ. With 4 bases clipped from V and 5 bases from J, the junction kept 10 bases outside the gene matches. The CDR3 is 17 amino acids. In DNA form, the CDR3 reads TGTGCCAGCAGCTCCTCGGGACAGGGGCCCAACAATGAAAAACTGTTTTTT. Its protein is CASSSSGQGPNNEKLFF.

This chain connects TRBV7-3 to TRBJ2-1, with TRBD2 identical over 7 bases. Germline CDR1 reads SGHTA; CDR2 reads FQGTGA. The CDR3 length is 15 residues. V shed 7 bases and J 0 bases; nucleotides not matched to a gene: 6. The CDR3 sequence: CASTVGGGSYNEQFF. Here the CDR3 DNA reads TGTGCCAGCACCGTTGGGGGGGGCTCCTACAATGAGCAGTTCTTC.

The CDR3 here is CARRDSTYGYTF. The CDR3 nucleotides read TGTGCCAGAAGGGACAGCACTTATGGCTACACCTTC. V is TRBV9 and J is TRBJ1-2; 7 nucleotides agree with TRBD1. This CDR3 is 12 amino acids long. Germline CDR1 reads SGDLS; CDR2 reads YYNGEE. Losses at the gene ends were 8 bases for V and 5 bases for J; bases not matched to a gene: 6. The variable domain in full, completed from reference TRBV9 and TRBJ1-2, reads DSGVTQTPKHLITATGQRVTLRCSPRSGDLSVYWYQQSLDQGLQFLIQYYNGEERAKGNILERFSAQQFPDLHSELNLSSLELGDSALYFCARRDSTYGYTFGSGTRLTVV.

The V call is TRBV29-1, the J call TRBJ1-1; 7 nucleotides agree with TRBD1. With 7 bases clipped from V and 4 bases from J, the junction kept 9 bases outside the gene matches. Looked up from germline, CDR1 is SQVTM and CDR2 is ANQGSEA. The CDR3 is 13 residues long. The CDR3 reads CSAPLAGGTEAFF. CDR3 bases: TGCAGCGCCCCTCTGGCAGGGGGCACTGAAGCTTTCTTT.

This rearrangement joins TRBV6-1 to TRBJ2-3, with TRBD2 matching over 10 bases. The CDR3 runs to 16 residues. The germline V gene has CDR1 MNHNS and CDR2 SASEGT. V shed 3 bases and J 1 base; nucleotides not matched to a gene: 4. CDR3 nucleotide sequence: TGTGCCAGCAGTGACAAGCGGGGGGGCCGCACAGATACGCAGTATTTT. Residues: CASSDKRGGRTDTQYF.

The chain links TRBV29-1 to TRBJ1-2; no definite D call. Germline assignment: CDR1 SQVTM and CDR2 ANQGSEA. CDR3 length: 15 amino acids. The CDR3 protein is CSDKDDRRGNYGYTF. The DNA of the CDR3 is TGCAGTGATAAAGATGACCGGCGAGGCAACTATGGCTACACCTTC.

The CDR3, as DNA: TGTGCCAGCCAATCACAGGGGGCGGGACAGCCCCAGCATTTT. Protein sequence: CASQSQGAGQPQHF. V gene TRBV28 combines with J gene TRBJ1-5; TRBD1 matches 9 bases. Germline CDR1 is MDHEN and CDR2 is SYDVKM. The CDR3 is 14 residues long. The V gene end was trimmed by 8 bases and the J gene end by 7 bases; junction bases not matched to a gene: 9.

The chain links TRBV5-1 to TRBJ2-7, with 8 positions matching TRBD1. Germline V CDR1 and CDR2: SGHRS, YFSETQ. The ends lost 4 bases at V and 5 bases at J; junction bases unmatched: 5. The CDR3 has 13 amino acids. CDR3 region: CASSNRQGHEQYF. The DNA of the CDR3 is TGCGCCAGCAGCAATAGACAGGGGCACGAGCAGTACTTC.

The V and J genes are TRBV5-1 and TRBJ1-1; 12 nucleotides agree with TRBD1. The V gene end was trimmed by 2 bases and the J gene end by 4 bases; junction bases not matched to a gene: 3. From germline, CDR1 is SGHRS and CDR2 YFSETQ. This CDR3 has 15 residues. The CDR3 here is CASSLGTGGSTEAFF. DNA of the CDR3: TGCGCCAGCAGCTTAGGGACAGGGGGCAGCACTGAAGCTTTCTTT.

This chain joins TRBV2 and TRBJ1-3; 8 bases are a match to TRBD1. V was clipped by 4 bases and J by 3 bases; unmatched bases: 2. The CDR3 is 14 amino acids. Germline loops: CDR1 SNHLY, CDR2 FYNNEI. CDR3 protein: CASSGTGFGNTIYF. The CDR3 coding sequence is TGTGCCAGCAGTGGGACAGGGTTTGGAAACACCATATATTTT.

The J gene is TRBJ1-2, the V gene TRBV5-1; D might be TRBD1 (5 bases). The germline V gene encodes CDR1 SGHRS and CDR2 YFSETQ. This CDR3 comprises 15 residues. V was pared by 2 bases and J by 1 base, with 12 bases between. The DNA for the CDR3 is TGCGCCAGCAGCTTAGGGGTAGCCGTTAACTATGGCTACACCTTC. It yields the protein CASSLGVAVNYGYTF.

The J gene is TRBJ2-3, the V gene TRBV18; TRBD2 matches 7 bases. Germline V lookup: CDR1 KGHSH, CDR2 LQKENI. V gave up 2 bases and J gave up 6 bases; unmatched junction bases: 8. This CDR3 comprises 15 residues. The CDR3 is CASSPTSGVGDTQYF. DNA of the CDR3: TGTGCCAGCTCACCAACCAGCGGGGTTGGGGATACGCAGTATTTT.

The chain's CDR3 is CASSLGWGTHSQQYF. CDR3 nucleotide sequence: TGCGCCAGCAGCTTGGGTTGGGGGACTCATTCCCAGCAGTACTTC. The chain couples TRBV5-1 to TRBJ2-7, with a weak D call TRBD2 (6 bases). There are 15 residues in the CDR3. Germline V lookup: CDR1 SGHRS, CDR2 YFSETQ. Trimming pared 0 bases from V and 8 bases from J, leaving 18 bases between.

This chain connects TRBV12-5 to TRBJ1-4, with no clear D. Trimming pared 4 bases from V and 10 bases from J, leaving 7 bases between. The CDR3 sequence is 11 residues long. Germline CDR1 LGHNT, CDR2 FRNRAP. CDR3 in amino acids: CASGSTGKLFF. The CDR3, as DNA: TGTGCTAGTGGTTCTACGGGAAAACTGTTTTTT.

The chain is built from TRBV6-5 and TRBJ1-4; 7 bases align to TRBD1. The CDR3 is 16 residues long. The V segment lost 0 bases and the J segment 4 bases; nucleotides outside the gene matches: 5. CDR1 MNHEY and CDR2 SVGAGI come from the germline V gene. Here the CDR3 DNA reads TGTGCCAGCAGTTACTCACAACAGGGGCTTAATGAAAAACTGTTTTTT. Translated, it gives CASSYSQQGLNEKLFF.

The rearrangement uses TRBV18 and TRBJ2-6, with TRBD1 identical over 7 bases. The CDR3 extends over 19 amino acids. V was clipped by 4 bases and J by 0 bases; unmatched bases: 12. Germline V gene lookup returns CDR1 KGHSH and CDR2 LQKENI. The CDR3 reads CASSLGPGQSSSGANVLTF. Written as DNA, the CDR3 is TGTGCCAGCTCACTTGGCCCGGGACAGAGTTCCTCTGGGGCCAACGTCCTGACTTTC.

This sequence joins TRBV18 and TRBJ1-1; D not resolved. This CDR3 is built from 14 residues. Looked up from germline, CDR1 is KGHSH and CDR2 is LQKENI. V was cut by 6 bases and J by 3 bases, with 14 bases left in between. The CDR3 DNA is TGTGCCAGCTCCCCGGGCCCGGGGTACACTGAAGCTTTCTTT. It codes for CASSPGPGYTEAFF.

CDR3: CASSKEGHSWSGYTF. The CDR3 nucleotides are TGTGCCAGCAGCAAAGAGGGGCACAGTTGGAGTGGCTACACCTTC. This chain links TRBV21-1 with TRBJ1-2; no check of the table's D call, TRBD1, against the DNA was made. TRBV21-1 counts as a pseudogene. This CDR3 is 15 amino acids long.